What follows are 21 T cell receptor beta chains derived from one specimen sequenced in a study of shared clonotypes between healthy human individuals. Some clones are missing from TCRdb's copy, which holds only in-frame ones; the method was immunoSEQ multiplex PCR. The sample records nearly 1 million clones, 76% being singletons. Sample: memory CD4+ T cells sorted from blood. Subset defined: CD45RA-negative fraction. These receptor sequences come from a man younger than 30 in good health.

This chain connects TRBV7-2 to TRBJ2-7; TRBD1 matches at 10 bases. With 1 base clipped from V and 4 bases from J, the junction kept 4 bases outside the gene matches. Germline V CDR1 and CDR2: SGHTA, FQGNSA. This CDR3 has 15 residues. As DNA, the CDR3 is TGTGCCAGCAGCTTAGGGGACAGGGGCTTTTACGAGCAGTACTTC. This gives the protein CASSLGDRGFYEQYF.

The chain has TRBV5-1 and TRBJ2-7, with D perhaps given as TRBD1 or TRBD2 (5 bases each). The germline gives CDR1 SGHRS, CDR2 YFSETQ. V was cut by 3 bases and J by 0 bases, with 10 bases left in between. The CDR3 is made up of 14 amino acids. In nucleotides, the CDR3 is TGCGCCAGCAGCTCTGCCGGGACCTCCTACGAGCAGTACTTC. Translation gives CASSSAGTSYEQYF.

The CDR3 region is CASSPGQGLQPQHF. DNA for the CDR3: TGTGCCAGCAGTCCTGGCCAGGGGCTACAGCCCCAGCATTTT. The rearrangement links TRBV9 to TRBJ1-5, with D possibly matching TRBD1 (6 bases). Germline CDR1 reads SGDLS; CDR2 reads YYNGEE. The germline V and J ends were trimmed by 5 bases and 7 bases, with 16 bases remaining between them. CDR3 size: 14 residues.

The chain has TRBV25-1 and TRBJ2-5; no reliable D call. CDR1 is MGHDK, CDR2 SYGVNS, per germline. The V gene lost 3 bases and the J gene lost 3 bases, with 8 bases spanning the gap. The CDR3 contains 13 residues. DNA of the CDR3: TGTGCCAGCAGTGATCCGGATAAAGAGACCCAGTACTTC. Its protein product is CASSDPDKETQYF.

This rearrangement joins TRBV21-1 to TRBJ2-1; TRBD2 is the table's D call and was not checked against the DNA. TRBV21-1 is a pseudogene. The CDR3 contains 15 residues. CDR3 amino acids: CASSKVAGGVDEQFF. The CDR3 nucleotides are TGTGCCAGCAGCAAAGTAGCGGGAGGGGTCGATGAGCAGTTCTTC.

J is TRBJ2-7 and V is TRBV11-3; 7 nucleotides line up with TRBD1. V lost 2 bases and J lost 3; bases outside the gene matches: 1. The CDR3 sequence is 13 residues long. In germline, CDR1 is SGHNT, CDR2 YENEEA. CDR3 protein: CASSLRTGYEQYF. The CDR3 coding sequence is TGTGCCAGCAGCTTACGGACAGGCTACGAGCAGTACTTC.

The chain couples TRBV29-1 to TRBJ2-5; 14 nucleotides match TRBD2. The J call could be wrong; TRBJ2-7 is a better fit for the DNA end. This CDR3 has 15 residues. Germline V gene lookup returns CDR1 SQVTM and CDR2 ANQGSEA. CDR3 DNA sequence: TGCAGCGTTAACTATCCAGGACTAGCGGGAGGCGAGCAGTACTTC. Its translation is CSVNYPGLAGGEQYF.

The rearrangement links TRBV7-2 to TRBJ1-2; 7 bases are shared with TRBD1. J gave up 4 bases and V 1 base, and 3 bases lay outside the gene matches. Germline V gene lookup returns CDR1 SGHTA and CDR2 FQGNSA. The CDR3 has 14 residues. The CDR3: CASSLGGGSYGYTF. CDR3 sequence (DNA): TGTGCCAGCAGCTTAGGAGGGGGCAGCTATGGCTACACCTTC.

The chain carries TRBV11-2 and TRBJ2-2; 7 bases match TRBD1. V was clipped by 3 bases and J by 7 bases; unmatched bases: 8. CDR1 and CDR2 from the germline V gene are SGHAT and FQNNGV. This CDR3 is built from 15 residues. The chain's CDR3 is CASSFSGGTGGELFF. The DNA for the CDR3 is TGTGCCAGCAGCTTTTCAGGGGGTACGGGCGGGGAGCTGTTTTTT.

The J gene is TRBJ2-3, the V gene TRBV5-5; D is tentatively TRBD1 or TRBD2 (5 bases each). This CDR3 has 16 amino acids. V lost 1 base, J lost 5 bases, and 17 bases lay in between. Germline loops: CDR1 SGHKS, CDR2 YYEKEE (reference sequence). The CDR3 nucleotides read TGTGCCAGCAGCTTGAATCCGGCAGGGAGAGAAGATACGCAGTATTTT. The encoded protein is CASSLNPAGREDTQYF.

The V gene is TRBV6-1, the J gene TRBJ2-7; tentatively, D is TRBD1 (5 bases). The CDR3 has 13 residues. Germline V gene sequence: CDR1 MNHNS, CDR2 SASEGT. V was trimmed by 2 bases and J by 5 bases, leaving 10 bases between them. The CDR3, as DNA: TGTGCCAGCAGTGAACAGGGTAGCAACGAGCAGTACTTC. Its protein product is CASSEQGSNEQYF.

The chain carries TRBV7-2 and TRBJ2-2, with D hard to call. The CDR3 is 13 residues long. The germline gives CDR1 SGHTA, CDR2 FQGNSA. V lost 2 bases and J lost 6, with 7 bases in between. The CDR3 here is CASSLQQAGELFF. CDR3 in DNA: TGTGCCAGCAGCTTACAGCAAGCCGGGGAGCTGTTTTTT.

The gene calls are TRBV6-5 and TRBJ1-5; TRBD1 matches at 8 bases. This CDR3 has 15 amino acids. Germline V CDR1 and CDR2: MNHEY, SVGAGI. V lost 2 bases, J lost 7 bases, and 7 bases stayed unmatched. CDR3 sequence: CASSYVAGGMQPQHF. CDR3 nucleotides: TGTGCCAGCAGTTACGTGGCAGGGGGCATGCAGCCCCAGCATTTT.

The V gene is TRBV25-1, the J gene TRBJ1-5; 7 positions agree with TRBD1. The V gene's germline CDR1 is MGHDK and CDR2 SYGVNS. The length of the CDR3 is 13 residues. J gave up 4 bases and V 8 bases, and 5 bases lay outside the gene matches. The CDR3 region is CASSGTANQPQHF. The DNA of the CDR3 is TGTGCCAGCTCCGGGACAGCTAATCAGCCCCAGCATTTT.

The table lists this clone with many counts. CDR3 in amino acids: CASSPAVGEQFF. CDR3 in DNA: TGTGCCAGCTCACCAGCTGTGGGAGAGCAGTTCTTC. The rearrangement links TRBV18 to TRBJ2-1, with D unresolved. CDR3 size: 12 residues. Germline V gives CDR1 KGHSH, CDR2 LQKENI. V was clipped by 2 bases and J by 10 bases, with 9 bases between them.

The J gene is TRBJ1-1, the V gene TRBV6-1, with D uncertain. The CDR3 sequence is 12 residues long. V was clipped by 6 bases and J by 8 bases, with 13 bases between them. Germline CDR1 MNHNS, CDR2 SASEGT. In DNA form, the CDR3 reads TGTGCCAGCAGAGACCCGGGCAGCGAAGCTTTCTTT. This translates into CASRDPGSEAFF.

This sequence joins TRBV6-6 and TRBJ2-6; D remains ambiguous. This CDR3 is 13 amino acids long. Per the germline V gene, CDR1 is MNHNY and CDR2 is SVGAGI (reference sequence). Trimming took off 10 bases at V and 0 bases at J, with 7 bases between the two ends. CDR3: CATRSSGANVLTF. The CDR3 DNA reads TGTGCCACCCGTAGCTCTGGGGCCAACGTCCTGACTTTC.

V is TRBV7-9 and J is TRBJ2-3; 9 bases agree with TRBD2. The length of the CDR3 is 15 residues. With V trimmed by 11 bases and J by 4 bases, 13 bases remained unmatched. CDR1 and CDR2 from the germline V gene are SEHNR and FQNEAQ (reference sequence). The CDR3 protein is CASRALAGKADTQYF. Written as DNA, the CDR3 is TGTGCCTCTAGGGCCCTAGCGGGAAAGGCAGATACGCAGTATTTT.

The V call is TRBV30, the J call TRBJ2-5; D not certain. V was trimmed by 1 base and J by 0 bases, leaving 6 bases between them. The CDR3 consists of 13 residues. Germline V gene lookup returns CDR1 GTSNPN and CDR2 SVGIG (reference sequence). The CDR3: CAWSAVDQETQYF. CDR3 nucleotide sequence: TGTGCCTGGAGTGCGGTAGACCAAGAGACCCAGTACTTC.

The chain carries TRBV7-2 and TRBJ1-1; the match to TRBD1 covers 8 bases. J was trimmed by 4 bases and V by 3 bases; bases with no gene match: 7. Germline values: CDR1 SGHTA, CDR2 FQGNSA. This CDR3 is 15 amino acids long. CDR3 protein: CASSFGQGWVTEAFF. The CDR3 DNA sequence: TGTGCCAGCAGCTTTGGACAGGGTTGGGTCACTGAAGCTTTCTTT. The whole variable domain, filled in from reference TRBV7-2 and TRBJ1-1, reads GAGVSQSPSNKVTEKGKDVELRCDPISGHTALYWYRQSLGQGLEFLIYFQGNSAPDKSGLPSDRFSAERTGGSVSTLTIQRTQQEDSAVYLCASSFGQGWVTEAFFGQGTRLTVV.

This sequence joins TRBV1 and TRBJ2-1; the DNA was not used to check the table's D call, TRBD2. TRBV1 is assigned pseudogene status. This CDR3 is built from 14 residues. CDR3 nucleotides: TGCACCAGCAGCCATAGCCGGTCCTACAATGAGCAGTTCTTC. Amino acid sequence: CTSSHSRSYNEQFF.